This TCR beta chain was identified in a study of T cell clones after liver transplantation. The CDR3 spans 12 residues. Germline-derived CDR1 and CDR2 are LGHNA and YSLEER. The germline V and J ends were trimmed by 0 bases and 11 bases, with 10 bases remaining between them. Turning to this clone: Antigen specificity is unknown.

General study results and limits: Rather than being deleted, graft donor-reactive T cells may have moved into the graft.

The repertoire was sequenced with immunoSEQ multiplex PCR; TCRdb's copy has only in-frame clones and lacks some. The table has 95,000 to 130,000 clones, 75% to 95% seen once. This receptor was taken from a human patient who received a liver transplant. Certain T cells may be donor cells from the graft. The sequencing used CD4+ T cells from blood, collected 12 months after liver transplant. The gene calls are TRBV4-3 and TRBJ2-5; D gene ambiguous. The CDR3 DNA is TGCGCCAGCAGCCAAGACCCTAGAGTGCAGTACTTC. This codes for CASSQDPRVQYF.